Listed below are T cell receptor beta chains from one sample, sequenced in a study of T cell responses to AZD1222 COVID-19 vaccine. The assay was immunoSEQ multiplex PCR, and TCRdb's table has in-frame clones only and misses some. The sample lists about 160,000 clones, under 95% occurring once. The specimen comprised peripheral blood, sampled on day 0 of AZD1222 vaccination. These receptors were collected from an adult in good health. Both conserved end residues are part of each CDR3. D genes are given only for firm matches. The size of a clone is reported for some rows only, either as once, few or many, or as a class for expanded clones.

V gene: TRBV5-1
D gene: -
J gene: TRBJ2-3
CDR3 length: 17
clone size: -
CDR3 protein: CASSLGLWQGGTDTQYF
CDR3 DNA: TGCGCCAGCAGCTTGGGGTTATGGCAGGGGGGGACAGATACGCAGTATTTT

V gene: TRBV10-3
D gene: -
J gene: TRBJ2-7
CDR3 length: 14
clone size: -
CDR3 protein: CAISDSGGVYEQYF
CDR3 DNA: TGTGCCATCAGTGATTCAGGGGGGGTTTACGAGCAGTACTTC

V gene: TRBV30
D gene: -
J gene: TRBJ1-2
CDR3 length: 13
clone size: -
CDR3 protein: CAWCRDPNYGYTF
CDR3 DNA: TGTGCCTGGTGCCGGGATCCTAACTATGGCTACACCTTC

V gene: TRBV11-2
D gene: -
J gene: TRBJ1-2
CDR3 length: 12
clone size: few
CDR3 protein: CASSTTTRGYTF
CDR3 DNA: TGTGCCAGCAGCACTACAACGCGAGGCTACACCTTC

V gene: TRBV3-1/TRBV3-2
D gene: -
J gene: TRBJ1-5
CDR3 length: 17
clone size: -
CDR3 protein: CASSQDPRRGSNQPQHF
CDR3 DNA: TGTGCCAGCAGCCAAGATCCTCGGAGGGGTAGCAATCAGCCCCAGCATTTT

V gene: TRBV3-1/TRBV3-2
D gene: TRBD2
J gene: TRBJ2-6
CDR3 length: 18
clone size: -
CDR3 protein: CASSSTGTSLIGANVLTF
CDR3 DNA: TGTGCCAGCAGCTCTACCGGGACTAGCCTCATCGGGGCCAACGTCCTGACTTTC

V gene: TRBV18
D gene: -
J gene: TRBJ2-7
CDR3 length: 14
clone size: -
CDR3 protein: CASSPRVGAYEQYF
CDR3 DNA: TGTGCCAGCTCACCACGGGTAGGAGCCTACGAGCAGTACTTC

V gene: TRBV11-3
D gene: -
J gene: TRBJ2-3
CDR3 length: 12
clone size: -
CDR3 protein: CASSSLTDTQYF
CDR3 DNA: TGTGCCAGCAGCTCCCTCACAGATACGCAGTATTTT

V gene: TRBV10-3
D gene: TRBD2
J gene: TRBJ2-7
CDR3 length: 15
clone size: -
CDR3 protein: CAISEPSGIVREQYF
CDR3 DNA: TGTGCCATCAGTGAACCTAGCGGGATAGTCCGCGAGCAGTACTTC

V gene: TRBV28
D gene: -
J gene: TRBJ1-3
CDR3 length: 14
clone size: few
CDR3 protein: CASSRRGSGNTIYF
CDR3 DNA: TGTGCCAGCAGTCGCCGGGGTTCTGGAAACACCATATATTTT

V gene: TRBV25-1
D gene: -
J gene: TRBJ2-1
CDR3 length: 15
clone size: -
CDR3 protein: CASSIRANSYNEQFF
CDR3 DNA: TGTGCCAGCAGTATTAGAGCCAACTCCTACAATGAGCAGTTCTTC